The 8 T cell receptor beta chains below all came from one sample that was sequenced in a study of cytomegalovirus exposure and HLA in healthy donors. The PCR ran on 60 Vbeta and 13 Jbeta primers. Repertoires were generated with immunoSEQ multiplex PCR, while TCRdb's copy carries only in-frame clones and drops some. The sample holds roughly 120,000 clones, just under 75% seen once. The specimen sequenced was PBMCs. These receptor sequences come from a man in his sixties in good health and CMV-seropositive.

The chain joins TRBV9 to TRBJ1-1; D is undetermined. Germline V gene lookup returns CDR1 SGDLS and CDR2 YYNGEE. The CDR3 covers 13 residues. Trimming took 0 bases from V and 3 from J, leaving 6 bases between them. The CDR3 bases are TGTGCCAGCAGCGTAGAGGCGGACACTGAAGCTTTCTTT. Translating gives CASSVEADTEAFF.

V and J are TRBV18 and TRBJ1-1; tentatively, D is TRBD1 (6 bases). Trimming shortened V by 1 base and J by 3 bases, and 12 bases separated the two germline ends. Per germline, CDR1 KGHSH and CDR2 LQKENI. The CDR3 is 15 residues long. The CDR3 nucleotides are TGTGCCAGCTCACCACAAACAGGGTGGGACACTGAAGCTTTCTTT. Protein: CASSPQTGWDTEAFF.

The chain joins TRBV7-2 to TRBJ2-5; 8 bases match TRBD2. The germline V gene has CDR1 SGHTA and CDR2 FQGNSA. The V and J ends lost 0 bases and 1 base, in that order; junction bases with no gene match: 7. CDR3 length: 17 amino acids. The CDR3 DNA sequence: TGTGCCAGCAGCTTAGCGCGAAGCGGGGGTAGCCAAGAGACCCAGTACTTC. This encodes CASSLARSGGSQETQYF.

This clone was picked up a small number of times. The V gene is TRBV9, the J gene TRBJ2-3, with a weak D call TRBD2 (6 bases). CDR3 length equals 15 residues. Looked up from germline, CDR1 is SGDLS and CDR2 is YYNGEE. V was shortened by 2 bases and J by 4 bases, with 14 bases between the two germline ends. The CDR3 DNA sequence: TGTGCCAGCAGCGTTGCGGGGTGGAATTCAGATACGCAGTATTTT. It is translated as CASSVAGWNSDTQYF.

The chain is built from TRBV28 and TRBJ2-7, with 7 bases fitting TRBD1. The CDR3 has 15 amino acids. The junction had 10 bases not matched to a gene; V was cut back by 5 bases and J by 3 bases. Germline-derived CDR1 and CDR2 are MDHEN and SYDVKM. This CDR3 reads CASSILDRLRYEQYF. The CDR3 nucleotides read TGTGCCAGCAGTATATTGGACAGGCTCCGCTACGAGCAGTACTTC.

As DNA, the CDR3 is TGTGCCATCAGCCGGACAGGGGACTCGGGCACTGAAGCTTTCTTT. It yields the protein CAISRTGDSGTEAFF. This chain joins TRBV10-3 and TRBJ1-1, with 9 bases fitting TRBD1. With 6 bases clipped from V and 4 bases from J, the junction kept 9 bases outside the gene matches. The CDR3 is 15 residues long. Germline CDR1 and CDR2: ENHRY and SYGVKD.

V is TRBV29-1 and J is TRBJ2-3, with D possibly being TRBD2 (6 bases). The germline V gene has CDR1 SQVTM and CDR2 ANQGSEA. Trimming left V 7 bases short and J 3 bases short, with 11 bases between. This CDR3 has 12 amino acids. The DNA of the CDR3 is TGCAGCGATTCCGCGGGAACAGATACGCAGTATTTT. Amino acids: CSDSAGTDTQYF.

This chain uses TRBV10-1 with TRBJ2-5; D not resolved. This CDR3 has 12 residues. Germline assignment: CDR1 WNHNN and CDR2 SYGVQD (reference sequence). The V and J ends lost 7 bases and 5 bases respectively, with 11 bases between them. For the CDR3, the DNA is TGCGCCAGCAACACAGTTGAGGAGACCCAGTACTTC. Protein: CASNTVEETQYF.